Below are 20 T cell receptor beta chains sequenced from a single sample in a study of untreated major depressive disorder. Whole-study results and caveats: Compared with controls, depressed patients showed more TRBV05-01 (Vbeta 5.1) usage in CD4+ T cells.

Data came from immunoSEQ multiplex PCR; TCRdb stores just in-frame clones and leaves some out. The sample records roughly 25,000 clones, around 90% being singletons. No cognate antigen is known for these TCRs. The sequenced sample was CD4+ T cells from PBMCs. All receptors derive from a woman aged 30 to 39 with major depressive disorder.

This rearrangement joins TRBV28 to TRBJ2-4; D not certain. Germline V lookup: CDR1 MDHEN, CDR2 SYDVKM. The CDR3 totals 11 residues. Trimming took 3 bases from V and 3 from J, leaving 0 bases between them. The CDR3 sequence is CASSFKNIQYF. CDR3 bases: TGTGCCAGCAGTTTCAAAAACATTCAGTACTTC.

The CDR3 here is CASSQDWTPPREAFF. The CDR3 DNA reads TGTGCCAGCAGCCAAGATTGGACTCCCCCCCGAGAAGCTTTCTTT. The chain links TRBV4-2 to TRBJ1-1; the D is unclear. The CDR3 is 15 amino acids. From germline, CDR1 is LGHNA and CDR2 YNFKEQ. The V and J ends lost 0 bases and 8 bases respectively, with 16 bases between them.

J is TRBJ1-3 and V is TRBV4-2; D is unclear. Trimming stripped 0 bases from V and 2 bases from J, with 17 bases between. Germline lookup yields CDR1 LGHNA and CDR2 YNFKEQ. This CDR3 is built from 18 residues. CDR3 in DNA: TGTGCCAGCAGCCAAGAAAGAGGGTGGGCAGGAACTGGAAACACCATATATTTT. Translation: CASSQERGWAGTGNTIYF.

This chain connects TRBV18 to TRBJ2-5; a possible D gene is TRBD2 (5 bases). V lost 1 base and J lost 5, with 17 bases in between. The CDR3 length is 16 residues. Germline V gene data show CDR1 as KGHSH and CDR2 as LQKENI. CDR3 nucleotides: TGTGCCAGCTCACCACTCGGGTCAGACGCGGGTGAGACCCAGTACTTC. Encoded protein: CASSPLGSDAGETQYF. Looking up the rest from reference TRBV18 and TRBJ2-5 gives the full variable domain: NAGVMQNPRHLVRRRGQEARLRCSPMKGHSHVYWYRQLPEEGLKFMVYLQKENIIDESGMPKERFSAEFPKEGPSILRIQQVVRGDSAAYFCASSPLGSDAGETQYFGPGTRLLVL.

The chain couples TRBV15 to TRBJ1-1; D unclear. Germline V gene sequence: CDR1 LNHNV, CDR2 YYDKDF (reference sequence). This CDR3 has 13 residues. The ends were cut back, 5 bases at V and 1 base at J, with 8 bases in the middle. CDR3 DNA: TGTGCCACCAGCCTTGAGGCGAACACTGAAGCTTTCTTT. Its translation is CATSLEANTEAFF.

J is TRBJ1-2 and V is TRBV19; D is uncertain. Germline CDR1 is LNHDA and CDR2 is SQIVND (reference sequence). The CDR3 totals 16 residues. The V end was cut by 3 bases, the J end by 0 bases, with 14 bases between. The DNA for the CDR3 is TGTGCCAGTAGTATTCTAGGAGGGATCCCTAACTATGGCTACACCTTC. Encoded protein: CASSILGGIPNYGYTF. Combining the CDR3 with reference TRBV19 and TRBJ1-2 gives the whole variable domain DGGITQSPKYLFRKEGQNVTLSCEQNLNHDAMYWYRQDPGQGLRLIYYSQIVNDFQKGDIAEGYSVSREKKESFPLTVTSAQKNPTAFYLCASSILGGIPNYGYTFGSGTRLTVV.

The CDR3: CASSDGASGGWTDTQYF. CDR3 nucleotide sequence: TGTGCCAGCAGTGACGGAGCTAGCGGGGGATGGACAGATACGCAGTATTTT. This chain joins TRBV2 and TRBJ2-3, with 10 bases aligning to TRBD2. Trimming took 3 bases from V and 3 from J; bases not matched to a gene: 9. The germline V gene encodes CDR1 SNHLY and CDR2 FYNNEI. The CDR3 extends over 17 amino acids.

In DNA, the CDR3 is TGTGCCAGCAGCTTAGAGGACAGGCCATCTTTCTTT. Translating it yields CASSLEDRPSFF. The chain recombines TRBV7-9 with TRBJ1-1, with 7 bases lining up with TRBD1. Trimming removed 1 base from V and 12 bases from J; junction bases left unmatched: 5. This CDR3 spans 12 amino acids. The germline gives CDR1 SEHNR, CDR2 FQNEAQ (reference sequence).

This clone was observed a handful of times. CDR3 region: CATLDLNTEAFF. CDR3 coding DNA: TGTGCCACCCTGGACCTGAACACTGAAGCTTTCTTT. J is TRBJ1-1 and V is TRBV28; D call uncertain. This CDR3 contains 12 residues. Trimming took 10 bases from V and 0 from J, leaving 9 bases between them. The V gene's germline CDR1 is MDHEN and CDR2 SYDVKM. Variable domain in full (rest from reference TRBV28 and TRBJ1-1): DVKVTQSSRYLVKRTGEKVFLECVQDMDHENMFWYRQDPGLGLRLIYFSYDVKMKEKGDIPEGYSVSREKKERFSLILESASTNQTSMYLCATLDLNTEAFFGQGTRLTVV.

This rearrangement joins TRBV7-3 to TRBJ2-5, with 8 bases that match TRBD2. The V gene end was trimmed by 2 bases and the J gene end by 6 bases; junction bases not matched to a gene: 8. This CDR3 contains 15 residues. Germline values: CDR1 SGHTA, CDR2 FQGTGA. CDR3 protein: CASSLSSGGGQTQYF. The CDR3, as DNA: TGTGCCAGCAGCTTATCCAGCGGGGGCGGCCAGACCCAGTACTTC.

The gene calls are TRBV29-1 and TRBJ1-4; 7 nucleotides align to TRBD1. Trimming at V came to 6 bases and at J to 7 bases, leaving 5 bases not matched to a gene. Germline V gives CDR1 SQVTM, CDR2 ANQGSEA. The CDR3 is 12 amino acids. The CDR3 region is CSVRQGFEKLFF. CDR3 nucleotides: TGCAGCGTCCGACAGGGTTTTGAAAAACTGTTTTTT.

The chain recombines TRBV5-4 with TRBJ2-1; 8 bases fit TRBD2. V dropped 4 bases and J dropped 6; count of bases not matched to a gene: 15. CDR1 and CDR2 from the germline V gene are SGHNT and YYREEE (reference sequence). The CDR3 spans 17 residues. The CDR3 sequence is CASSGSGTRGFGNEQFF. In DNA, the CDR3 is TGTGCCAGCAGCGGATCCGGGACTAGAGGTTTCGGCAATGAGCAGTTCTTC.

V and J are TRBV27 and TRBJ1-2; 10 nucleotides agree with TRBD1. This CDR3 is built from 13 residues. J lost 8 bases, V lost 5 bases, and 5 bases had no gene match. Germline CDR1 reads MNHEY; CDR2 reads SMNVEV (reference sequence). The DNA for the CDR3 is TGTGCCAGCAGTAGGACAGGGGGTAGGGGCTACACCTTC. Residues: CASSRTGGRGYTF.

This clone has just a few counts. This chain uses TRBV2 with TRBJ1-4; TRBD1 is a possible D gene (6 bases). Per the germline V gene, CDR1 is SNHLY and CDR2 is FYNNEI. V dropped 8 bases and J dropped 3 bases, with 16 bases sitting between them. This CDR3 comprises 15 residues. CDR3 protein: CASRTEGIPNEKLFF. Here the CDR3 DNA reads TGTGCCAGCCGGACAGAAGGTATACCTAATGAAAAACTGTTTTTT. The full variable domain, with the rest looked up from reference TRBV2 and TRBJ1-4, is EPEVTQTPSHQVTQMGQEVILRCVPISNHLYFYWYRQILGQKVEFLVSFYNNEISEKSEIFDDQFSVERPDGSNFTLKIRSTKLEDSAMYFCASRTEGIPNEKLFFGSGTQLSVL.

The chain recombines TRBV6-5 with TRBJ1-2; the D gene is possibly TRBD1 (6 bases). V was shortened by 9 bases and J by 7 bases, with 15 bases between the two germline ends. This CDR3 is built from 12 residues. Germline CDR1 and CDR2: MNHEY and SVGAGI. CDR3 residues: CASWGQGGGYTF. The CDR3 DNA reads as TGTGCCAGTTGGGGGCAGGGAGGTGGCTACACCTTC.

V and J are TRBV9 and TRBJ1-5; 8 positions match TRBD1. CDR1 is SGDLS, CDR2 YYNGEE, per germline. V shed 3 bases and J 2 bases; nucleotides not matched to a gene: 10. The CDR3 runs to 17 residues. The CDR3 DNA follows: TGTGCCAGCAGCGCGACAGGGGAACTGCGAGGCAATCAGCCCCAGCATTTT. Translated: CASSATGELRGNQPQHF.

The CDR3 nucleotides are TGTGCCAGCAGTGAGGACAGGGGGTACTACGAGCAGTACTTC. Translated, it gives CASSEDRGYYEQYF. J is TRBJ2-7 and V is TRBV6-5; 10 bases align to TRBD1. Trimming removed 5 bases from V and 3 bases from J; junction bases left unmatched: 4. The CDR3 loop spans 14 amino acids. Germline CDR1 MNHEY, CDR2 SVGAGI.

The rearrangement uses TRBV7-8 and TRBJ2-4, with 7 positions matching TRBD1. V gave up 2 bases and J gave up 7 bases; unmatched junction bases: 11. The CDR3 consists of 16 residues. The germline V gene has CDR1 SGHVS and CDR2 FQNEAQ. The CDR3 sequence: CASSLQTGTASNIQYF. CDR3 bases: TGTGCCAGCAGCTTACAAACCGGGACAGCGAGCAACATTCAGTACTTC.

V gene TRBV6-5 combines with J gene TRBJ1-2; maybe TRBD1 (5 bases). The CDR3 contains 14 residues. Trimming cost V 5 bases and J 7 bases, with 17 bases left between them. Germline V gene data show CDR1 as MNHEY and CDR2 as SVGAGI. The CDR3 loop is CASSSPAGQGGYTF. The CDR3, as DNA: TGTGCCAGCAGTAGCCCAGCAGGGCAAGGTGGCTACACCTTC.

The V gene is TRBV11-2, the J gene TRBJ2-1, with D possibly TRBD2 on 6 matching bases. In germline, CDR1 is SGHAT, CDR2 FQNNGV. The CDR3 is made up of 14 amino acids. Trimming shortened V by 3 bases and J by 2 bases, and 8 bases separated the two germline ends. CDR3 loop: CASSLGGTYNEQFF. The CDR3 DNA is TGTGCCAGCAGCTTGGGCGGGACCTACAATGAGCAGTTCTTC.